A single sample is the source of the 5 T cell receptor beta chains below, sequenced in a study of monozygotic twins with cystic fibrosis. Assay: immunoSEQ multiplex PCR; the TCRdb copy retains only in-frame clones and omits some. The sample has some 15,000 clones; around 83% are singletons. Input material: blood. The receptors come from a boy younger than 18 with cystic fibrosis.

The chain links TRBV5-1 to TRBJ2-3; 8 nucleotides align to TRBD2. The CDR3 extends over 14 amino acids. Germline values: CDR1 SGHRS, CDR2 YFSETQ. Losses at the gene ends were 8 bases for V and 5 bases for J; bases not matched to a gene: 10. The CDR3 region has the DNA TGCGCCAGTAAGCTTAGTCTAGCGGGAGATACGCAGTATTTT. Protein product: CASKLSLAGDTQYF.

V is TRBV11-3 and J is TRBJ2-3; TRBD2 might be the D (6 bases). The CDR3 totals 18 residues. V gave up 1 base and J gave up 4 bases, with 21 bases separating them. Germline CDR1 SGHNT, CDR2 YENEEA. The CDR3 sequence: CASSLGPSSAMGPDTQYF. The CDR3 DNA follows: TGTGCCAGCAGCTTAGGTCCGTCTAGCGCGATGGGCCCAGATACGCAGTATTTT.

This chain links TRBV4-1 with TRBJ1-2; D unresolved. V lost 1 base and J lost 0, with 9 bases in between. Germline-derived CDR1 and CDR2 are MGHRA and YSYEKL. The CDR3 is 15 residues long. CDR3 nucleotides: TGCGCCAGCAGCCAAGTGGCGGATTCTAACTATGGCTACACCTTC. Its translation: CASSQVADSNYGYTF.

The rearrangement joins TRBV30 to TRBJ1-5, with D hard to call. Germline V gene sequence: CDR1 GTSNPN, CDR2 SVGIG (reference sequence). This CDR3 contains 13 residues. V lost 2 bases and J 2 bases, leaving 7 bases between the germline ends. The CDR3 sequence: CAWSSGGNQPQHF. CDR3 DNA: TGTGCCTGGAGTTCCGGGGGCAATCAGCCCCAGCATTTT.

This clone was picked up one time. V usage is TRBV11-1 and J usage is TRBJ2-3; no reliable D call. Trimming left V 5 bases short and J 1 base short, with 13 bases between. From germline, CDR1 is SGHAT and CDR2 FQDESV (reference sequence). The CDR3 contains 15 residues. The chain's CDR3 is CASSNSLRGTDTQYF. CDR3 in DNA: TGTGCCAGCAGCAACTCGCTCCGGGGCACAGATACGCAGTATTTT.